These 5 T cell receptor beta chains share one sample of origin, sequenced in a study of patients and donors after allogeneic stem cell transplantation. In TCRdb, the RT-PCR reads were re-called with MiXCR into one record per CDR3 protein. The data contain around 160,000 distinct CDR3 sequences, over 25% of them singletons. Sequencing was performed on blood, either unsorted or a sorted T cell fraction (not recorded which). These receptors were collected from a human donor who was either an allogeneic HSCT recipient or a stem cell or donor lymphocyte infusion donor (not recorded which). It is not recorded whose cells these are; they may come from a transplant donor.

A few counts support this clonotype. The rearrangement joins TRBV27 to TRBJ1-2; no clear D gene. The germline V gene encodes CDR1 MNHEY and CDR2 SMNVEV (reference sequence). Trimming pared 6 bases from V and 8 bases from J, leaving 16 bases between. There are 13 residues in the CDR3. The CDR3 sequence is CASRPAGTWGYTF. The CDR3 nucleotides read TGTGCCAGCAGACCTGCGGGTACGTGGGGCTACACCTTC.

This clonotype came up a few times. CDR3 bases: TGTGCCAGCATTATGGGCAACGAGCAGTACTTC. It encodes CASIMGNEQYF. The genes are TRBV27 and TRBJ2-7; D call uncertain. V lost 7 bases and J 5 bases, leaving 9 bases between the germline ends. The CDR3 spans 11 residues. CDR1 and CDR2 from the germline V gene are MNHEY and SMNVEV (reference sequence).

The genes are TRBV5-1 and TRBJ2-7; TRBD2 agrees at 11 bases. Trimming at V came to 2 bases and at J to 4 bases, leaving 5 bases not matched to a gene. This CDR3 spans 15 amino acids. Germline V gene data show CDR1 as SGHRS and CDR2 as YFSETQ. CDR3 loop: CASSFDGTSGYEQYF. For the CDR3, the DNA is TGCGCCAGCAGCTTTGACGGGACTAGCGGTTACGAGCAGTACTTC.

V usage is TRBV20-1 and J usage is TRBJ2-1; 9 bases match TRBD2. The trim removed 0 bases at V and 7 bases at J, leaving 13 bases unmatched. CDR1 is DFQATT and CDR2 is SNEGSKA in the germline V gene (reference sequence). CDR3 length: 17 amino acids. This CDR3 is CSARDRGFRLAENEQFF. DNA of the CDR3: TGCAGTGCTAGAGATCGGGGATTTCGACTAGCGGAAAATGAGCAGTTCTTC.

The chain uses TRBV29-1 and TRBJ1-1; 7 nucleotides line up with TRBD1. V lost 8 bases, J lost 2 bases, and 8 bases stayed unmatched. This CDR3 spans 13 amino acids. Germline V gives CDR1 SQVTM, CDR2 ANQGSEA. In DNA, the CDR3 is TGCAGCACCTCAGGGGGAACCAACACTGAAGCTTTCTTT. This translates into CSTSGGTNTEAFF.